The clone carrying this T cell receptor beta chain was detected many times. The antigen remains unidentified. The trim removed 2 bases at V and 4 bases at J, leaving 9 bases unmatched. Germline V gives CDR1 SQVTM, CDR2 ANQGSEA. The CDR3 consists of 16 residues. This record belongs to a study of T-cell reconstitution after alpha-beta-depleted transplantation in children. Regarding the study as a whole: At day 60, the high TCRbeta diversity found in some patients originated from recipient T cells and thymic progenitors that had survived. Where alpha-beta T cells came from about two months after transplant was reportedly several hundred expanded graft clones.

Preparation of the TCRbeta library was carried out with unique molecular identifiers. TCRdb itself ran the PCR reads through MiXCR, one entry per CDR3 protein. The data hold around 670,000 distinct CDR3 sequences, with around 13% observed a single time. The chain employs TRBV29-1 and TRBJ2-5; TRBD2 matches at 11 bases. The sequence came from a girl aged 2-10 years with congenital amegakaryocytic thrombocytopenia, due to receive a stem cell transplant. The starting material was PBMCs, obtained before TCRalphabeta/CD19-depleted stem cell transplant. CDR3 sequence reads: CSVETSGSRIRETQYF. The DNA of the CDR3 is TGCAGCGTTGAAACTAGCGGGAGTAGAATCCGAGAGACCCAGTACTTC.